Shown below are 27 T cell receptor beta chains from a single sample sequenced in a study of blood T cell repertoires in COVID-19. Method: immunoSEQ multiplex PCR; TCRdb's copy keeps in-frame clones and lacks some. The sample lists 330,000 or so clones; about 87% were seen once. Sequencing input: peripheral blood. These receptors originate from a man aged 30-40 years with COVID-19, enrolled during active disease.

This clone was found a few times. The chain recombines TRBV28 with TRBJ1-2; tentatively, D is TRBD1 (6 bases). V dropped 0 bases and J dropped 6 bases, with 11 bases sitting between them. This CDR3 is 14 amino acids long. Germline values: CDR1 MDHEN, CDR2 SYDVKM. The CDR3 DNA is TGTGCCAGCAGTTTATGGCACAGGGCTGATGGCTACACCTTC. Amino acid sequence: CASSLWHRADGYTF.

The V and J genes are TRBV24-1 and TRBJ2-3; 7 nucleotides line up with TRBD1. The J segment lost 2 bases and the V segment lost 0 bases, leaving 13 bases of the junction unmatched. Germline V gives CDR1 KGHDR, CDR2 SFDVKD. The CDR3 loop spans 19 amino acids. The CDR3 reads CATSDLRLTGDSFTDTQYF. CDR3 DNA: TGTGCCACCAGTGATTTGCGCCTAACAGGGGATAGTTTCACAGATACGCAGTATTTT.

About this clone itself: This CDR3 is also generated by other DNA sequences in the sample. J is TRBJ1-1 and V is TRBV19; D might be TRBD1 (5 bases). CDR1 and CDR2 from the germline V gene are LNHDA and SQIVND (reference sequence). V shed 1 base and J shed 1 base, with 13 bases lying between them. The CDR3 is 16 amino acids. CDR3 residues: CASSIVVDSKNTEAFF. In DNA form, the CDR3 reads TGTGCCAGTAGTATAGTCGTCGACAGCAAGAACACTGAAGCTTTCTTT.

The chain employs TRBV6-4 and TRBJ2-1, with D maybe TRBD2 (7 bases). This CDR3 contains 17 residues. Germline lookup yields CDR1 MRHNA and CDR2 SNTAGT. V lost 0 bases to trimming and J lost 9 bases, with 21 bases between them. Here the CDR3 DNA reads TGTGCCAGCAGTGACTCGTTGGGCCGGGGGGCCACTTCTGAGCAGTTCTTC. Translated: CASSDSLGRGATSEQFF.

The rearrangement links TRBV6-4 to TRBJ2-1, with 9 bases that match TRBD1. Germline assignment: CDR1 MRHNA and CDR2 SNTAGT. V lost 3 bases, J lost 8 bases, and 8 bases stayed unmatched. The CDR3 spans 15 residues. The CDR3 DNA is TGTGCCAGCAGTGAGGGACAGGGTGATTTCGATGAGCAGTTCTTC. Translated: CASSEGQGDFDEQFF.

The chain is built from TRBV27 and TRBJ1-5; the D is unclear. Germline CDR1 reads MNHEY; CDR2 reads SMNVEV (reference sequence). With 0 bases removed from V and 4 bases from J, the gap between germline ends came to 13 bases. The CDR3 loop spans 16 amino acids. The CDR3, as DNA: TGTGCCAGCAGTTTATCTTTCCCCGGTAGTAATCAGCCCCAGCATTTT. It yields the protein CASSLSFPGSNQPQHF.

This chain connects TRBV4-1 to TRBJ2-2, with D perhaps TRBD2 (6 bases). Deletions cut 1 base from V and 2 bases from J, with 8 bases between. Germline lookup yields CDR1 MGHRA and CDR2 YSYEKL. The CDR3 consists of 15 residues. The CDR3 coding sequence is TGCGCCAGCAGCCAAGGGGACTTTAACACCGGGGAGCTGTTTTTT. Translated: CASSQGDFNTGELFF.

This clone occurred once. The rearrangement uses TRBV2 and TRBJ2-1, with a tentative D call TRBD2 (5 bases). V was cut by 4 bases and J by 7 bases, with 11 bases left in between. The CDR3 length is 13 residues. Germline values: CDR1 SNHLY, CDR2 FYNNEI. The DNA of the CDR3 is TGTGCCAGCAGTGTTTTCCGAGGGAATGAGCAGTTCTTC. Translation: CASSVFRGNEQFF. The full variable domain, with the rest looked up from reference TRBV2 and TRBJ2-1, is EPEVTQTPSHQVTQMGQEVILRCVPISNHLYFYWYRQILGQKVEFLVSFYNNEISEKSEIFDDQFSVERPDGSNFTLKIRSTKLEDSAMYFCASSVFRGNEQFFGPGTRLTVL.

This chain joins TRBV6-6 and TRBJ2-3; D ambiguous. This CDR3 has 15 residues. Deletions cut 0 bases from V and 4 bases from J, with 11 bases between. CDR1 MNHNY and CDR2 SVGAGI come from the germline V gene (reference sequence). DNA of the CDR3: TGTGCCAGCAGTTACTCGAGATCCCGCGCAGATACGCAGTATTTT. Its translation is CASSYSRSRADTQYF.

The chain uses TRBV7-9 and TRBJ1-1; no clear D gene. The CDR3 runs 15 residues. V lost 5 bases, J lost 1 base, and 14 bases lay in between. Germline V gene lookup returns CDR1 SEHNR and CDR2 FQNEAQ (reference sequence). CDR3 in amino acids: CASSPPSGRNTEAFF. CDR3 bases: TGTGCCAGCAGCCCACCTTCAGGCAGGAACACTGAAGCTTTCTTT. The full variable domain, with the rest looked up from reference TRBV7-9 and TRBJ1-1, is DTGVSQNPRHKITKRGQNVTFRCDPISEHNRLYWYRQTLGQGPEFLTYFQNEAQLEKSRLLSDRFSAERPKGSFSTLEIQRTEQGDSAMYLCASSPPSGRNTEAFFGQGTRLTVV.

As DNA, the CDR3 is TGTGCCAGCAGCCTGGGGACTAGCGGGAGCTCCTACAATGAGCAGTTCTTC. It codes for CASSLGTSGSSYNEQFF. This rearrangement joins TRBV4-2 to TRBJ2-1; 14 nucleotides align to TRBD2. The CDR3 spans 17 residues. The V gene's germline CDR1 is LGHNA and CDR2 YNFKEQ. With V trimmed by 4 bases and J by 0 bases, 2 bases remained unmatched.

The V and J genes are TRBV9 and TRBJ1-3; D not certain. The length of the CDR3 is 14 residues. In germline, CDR1 is SGDLS, CDR2 YYNGEE. V was pared by 3 bases and J by 0 bases, with 7 bases between. In DNA, the CDR3 is TGTGCCAGCAGCGACAGAAGCTCTGGAAACACCATATATTTT. Translation gives CASSDRSSGNTIYF.

This clone was picked up one time. The gene calls are TRBV19 and TRBJ1-5; TRBD1 matches 8 bases. This CDR3 region has 14 residues. Germline assignment: CDR1 LNHDA and CDR2 SQIVND (reference sequence). The trim removed 7 bases at V and 6 bases at J, leaving 8 bases unmatched. Written as DNA, the CDR3 is TGTGCCAGTAACAACGGACAGGGCGGTCAGCCCCAGCATTTT. Its translation: CASNNGQGGQPQHF.

The chain carries TRBV6-5 and TRBJ2-2; D possibly corresponds to TRBD2 (5 bases). The length of the CDR3 is 16 residues. V lost 0 bases and J 5 bases, leaving 13 bases between the germline ends. The germline V gene has CDR1 MNHEY and CDR2 SVGAGI. The CDR3 is CASSYSSTSPTGELFF. CDR3 DNA: TGTGCCAGCAGTTACTCGAGCACTAGTCCAACCGGGGAGCTGTTTTTT.

This clone was counted once. The chain combines TRBV28 with TRBJ1-5, with 11 nucleotides matching TRBD1. The CDR3 sequence is 15 residues long. With 11 bases clipped from V and 6 bases from J, the junction kept 12 bases outside the gene matches. Per the germline V gene, CDR1 is MDHEN and CDR2 is SYDVKM. CDR3 sequence (DNA): TGTGCCGCTCAGCAGGGACAGGGGGATCGTCAGCCCCAGCATTTT. This gives the protein CAAQQGQGDRQPQHF.

The J gene is TRBJ2-1, the V gene TRBV24-1, with D perhaps matching TRBD2 (5 bases). This CDR3 contains 16 residues. Germline V lookup: CDR1 KGHDR, CDR2 SFDVKD. V shed 1 base and J shed 5 bases, with 14 bases lying between them. CDR3 loop: CATSDFKGVGHNEQFF. CDR3 nucleotide sequence: TGTGCCACCAGTGATTTTAAGGGAGTTGGCCACAATGAGCAGTTCTTC.

The chain is built from TRBV6-6 and TRBJ2-2, with D maybe TRBD1 (5 bases). This CDR3 has 15 amino acids. V lost 5 bases to trimming and J lost 4 bases, with 14 bases between them. The V gene's germline CDR1 is MNHNY and CDR2 SVGAGI (reference sequence). The CDR3 sequence: CASSGRQGGTGELFF. In DNA form, the CDR3 reads TGTGCCAGCAGTGGTCGCCAGGGCGGCACCGGGGAGCTGTTTTTT.

The chain joins TRBV28 to TRBJ1-2; D might be TRBD1 (6 bases). The CDR3 extends over 13 amino acids. The germline V gene has CDR1 MDHEN and CDR2 SYDVKM. Trimming stripped 5 bases from V and 8 bases from J, with 15 bases between. CDR3 sequence: CASSPGRGRGYTF. The DNA of the CDR3 is TGTGCCAGCAGTCCTGGGCGGGGGCGAGGCTACACCTTC.

CDR3 region: CASRDSGDPYEQYF. DNA of the CDR3: TGCGCCAGCAGGGATAGCGGGGATCCCTACGAGCAGTACTTC. The genes are TRBV10-2 and TRBJ2-7, with 8 nucleotides matching TRBD2. The junction had 6 bases not matched to a gene; V was cut back by 6 bases and J by 2 bases. CDR1 is WSHSY and CDR2 is SAAADI in the germline V gene. The CDR3 extends over 14 amino acids.

This clone showed up just once. Here the CDR3 reads CASSLDRGNYGYTF. The CDR3 bases are TGTGCCAGCAGCTTGGACAGGGGAAACTATGGCTACACCTTC. This sequence joins TRBV5-4 and TRBJ1-2; 7 bases are shared with TRBD1. From germline, CDR1 is SGHNT and CDR2 YYREEE (reference sequence). J gave up 2 bases and V 0 bases, and 1 base lay outside the gene matches. This CDR3 has 14 amino acids.

This clone was counted a few times. The CDR3 DNA reads as TGTGCCAGCAGTTCGCCGGGAGCCTACGAGCAGTACTTC. This codes for CASSSPGAYEQYF. V is TRBV28 and J is TRBJ2-7; TRBD2 is a possible D gene (6 bases). Trimming removed 4 bases at V and 2 bases at J, with 9 bases between. Germline lookup yields CDR1 MDHEN and CDR2 SYDVKM. The CDR3 consists of 13 residues.

The rearrangement uses TRBV5-4 and TRBJ2-5; D may be TRBD1 (6 bases). Germline CDR1 is SGHNT and CDR2 is YYREEE (reference sequence). CDR3 size: 14 residues. V was pared by 4 bases and J by 1 base, with 11 bases between. Here the CDR3 reads CASSLGQIQETQYF. The DNA for the CDR3 is TGTGCCAGCAGCCTCGGACAGATCCAAGAGACCCAGTACTTC. The full variable domain, completed using reference TRBV5-4 and TRBJ2-5, is ETGVTQSPTHLIKTRGQQVTLRCSSQSGHNTVSWYQQALGQGPQFIFQYYREEENGRGNFPPRFSGLQFPNYSSELNVNALELDDSALYLCASSLGQIQETQYFGPGTRLLVL.

The chain combines TRBV27 with TRBJ1-4; 9 positions agree with TRBD1. The J segment lost 8 bases and the V segment lost 5 bases, leaving 12 bases of the junction unmatched. The CDR3 has 16 amino acids. CDR1 MNHEY and CDR2 SMNVEV come from the germline V gene (reference sequence). Here the CDR3 DNA reads TGTGCCAGCAGTCTATATTACTCCGACAGGGGGGAAAAACTGTTTTTT. This codes for CASSLYYSDRGEKLFF.

This clone was detected only once. The gene calls are TRBV7-2 and TRBJ2-3; 8 nucleotides align to TRBD2. This CDR3 region has 16 residues. Germline CDR1 SGHTA, CDR2 FQGNSA. The junction had 10 bases not matched to a gene; V was cut back by 2 bases and J by 6 bases. The CDR3: CASSLRPAGGSDTQYF. In DNA form, the CDR3 reads TGTGCCAGCAGCTTACGCCCCGCGGGAGGCAGTGATACGCAGTATTTT.

The chain is built from TRBV15 and TRBJ2-7; D might be TRBD2 (6 bases). Germline V CDR1 and CDR2: LNHNV, YYDKDF (reference sequence). Trimming cost V 3 bases and J 3 bases, with 9 bases left between them. The CDR3 spans 13 residues. The DNA for the CDR3 is TGTGCCACCAGCAGGGGACTTCACTACGAGCAGTACTTC. Residues: CATSRGLHYEQYF.

The CDR3 loop is CASSQGGTAPITQYF. Here the CDR3 DNA reads TGCGCCAGCAGCCAAGGAGGGACAGCCCCCATTACGCAGTATTTT. The chain links TRBV4-1 to TRBJ2-3; TRBD1 matches at 7 bases. J lost 8 bases, V lost 1 base, and 9 bases had no gene match. Germline assignment: CDR1 MGHRA and CDR2 YSYEKL. The CDR3 length is 15 residues.

This chain uses TRBV6-5 with TRBJ2-5; 9 bases are a match to TRBD2. This CDR3 comprises 15 residues. Germline V CDR1 and CDR2: MNHEY, SVGAGI. V dropped 5 bases and J dropped 2; count of bases not matched to a gene: 6. The CDR3 loop is CASSQGLAGQETQYF. The CDR3 DNA reads as TGTGCCAGCAGTCAGGGACTAGCTGGTCAAGAGACCCAGTACTTC.